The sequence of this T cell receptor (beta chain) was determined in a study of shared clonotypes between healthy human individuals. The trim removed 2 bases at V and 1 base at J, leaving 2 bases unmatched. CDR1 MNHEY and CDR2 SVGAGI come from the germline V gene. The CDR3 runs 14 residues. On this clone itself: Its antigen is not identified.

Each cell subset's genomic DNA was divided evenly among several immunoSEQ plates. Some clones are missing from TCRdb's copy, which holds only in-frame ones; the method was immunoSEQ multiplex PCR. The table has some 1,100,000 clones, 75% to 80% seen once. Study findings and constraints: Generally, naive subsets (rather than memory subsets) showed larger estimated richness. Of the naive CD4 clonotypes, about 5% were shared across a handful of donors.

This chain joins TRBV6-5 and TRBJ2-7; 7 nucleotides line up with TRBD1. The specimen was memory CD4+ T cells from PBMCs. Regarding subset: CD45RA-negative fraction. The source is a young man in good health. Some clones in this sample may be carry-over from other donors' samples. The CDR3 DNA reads TGTGCCAGCAGTTACCCGGGACAGTCCTACGAGCAGTACTTC. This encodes CASSYPGQSYEQYF.